This TCR beta chain came from a study of cytomegalovirus exposure and HLA in healthy donors. Study overall: A subsequent analysis stated that the 120 or so validation repertoires were run on the same platform as the approximately 610 first-cohort repertoires.

V gave up 4 bases and J gave up 8 bases; unmatched junction bases: 6. The CDR3 has 15 amino acids. Germline V gene lookup returns CDR1 MNHEY and CDR2 SVGAGI. Study-wide points: The classifier reportedly diagnosed cytomegalovirus status with high sensitivity and specificity. Specific recognition of CMV antigens was confirmed in vitro for a few chains (all CMV-associated).

On this clone: Its specificity is unknown.

The repertoire was sequenced with immunoSEQ multiplex PCR; TCRdb's copy has only in-frame clones and lacks some. The repertoire holds a few hundred thousand clones, approximately 86% seen once, with around 0.96% in the top ten. Sequenced sample: PBMCs. The receptor was isolated from a man in his thirties or forties in good health and CMV-seronegative. This chain uses TRBV6-5 with TRBJ1-4, with 11 nucleotides matching TRBD1. The CDR3 region has the DNA TGTGCCAGCAGTTCCGCGGGACAGGGGGGAGAAAAACTGTTTTTT. As protein: CASSSAGQGGEKLFF.